The following is a TCR beta chain sequence with its context. It lacks a known antigen. Base quality data are lacking; no much larger clone is found one base away. This sample is part of a study of a mutant IDH1 vaccine in newly diagnosed glioma (dated by TCRdb to about 2021). Notes on the research overall: In the chemotherapy-containing groups, vaccination started alongside temozolomide cycles, whereas in patients who had radiotherapy alone it started 4-6 weeks after radiotherapy. Of the roughly 32 patients who were treated, about 62% were male and about 40% were female, and the mean age was about 40 years. Longitudinal TCRB deep sequencing was done for some 26 treated patients, wherever samples were available for exploratory analyses. Visit V12 was the week-35 safety follow-up and visit V13 was the week-47 end of study. Before enrollment, most patients had been given radiochemotherapy with temozolomide as standard therapy, while the rest had received either radiotherapy alone or temozolomide alone. Peripheral blood was drawn at six visits: V03 (baseline), V05, V07, V10, V12 and V13. What the work shows at the level of the full study, not this receptor alone: Vaccine-induced immune responses across multiple MHC alleles were detected in 93.3% of patients. Pseudoprogression appeared unrelated to alterations in the top peripheral T cell clonotypes detected by TCRB sequencing. The authors noted that analyses of patient blood samples could not be reproduced because of sample limitations. Availability determined which PBMC samples were chosen for TCRB deep sequencing.

To prepare the library, the immunoSEQ multiplex PCR assay was applied. Rearranged TCR beta chain sequences were amplified using the hsTCRB Kit according to the manufacturer's protocol. TCRB libraries were sequenced on an Illumina MiSeq. The authors processed their data as follows. The proprietary platform of the kit vendor was used for demultiplexing, trimming and gene mapping. Sourced from immuneACCESS, this table was stored by TCRdb with only in-frame sequences that have V and J called. A share of the clones is absent; for the studies checked, an unresolved V gene accounts for under half, and the remainder has no known explanation. The V and J calls and clone size were taken over from that table, and D and trimming were inferred from the DNA. The sample table contains tens of thousands of clones; only one count was recorded for 80% to 90% of them. The ten largest clones add up to roughly 5.2% of the sample.

The CDR3 sequence holds 15 residues, the cysteine and phenylalanine included. This entry keeps only the CDR3 DNA: 45 bases, framed from base 1. CDR1 MNHEY and CDR2 SVGAGI are derived from the germline V gene. V lost 5 bases and J lost 1 base; the stretch between them is 14 bases long. The sample's time point label, in plain terms: week 35, safety follow-up. Each vaccine dose, consisting of 300 ug of a 20-mer mutant IDH1 peptide in Montanide, was administered subcutaneously with topical imiquimod. Patients were given eight vaccinations, in weeks 1, 3, 5, 7, 11, 15, 19 and 23, which matched visits V03 through V10. All donors had newly diagnosed IDH1-mutant astrocytomas of WHO grade 3 or 4 that showed loss of nuclear ATRX. The samples were drawn from NOA16, a multicentre, single-arm, open-label phase I trial in Germany that tested a mutant IDH1 peptide vaccine in humans for the first time. Genomic DNA for TCRB sequencing was isolated from EDTA blood with the DNeasy Blood and Tissue Kit.

The chain is encoded by TRBV6-5 joined to TRBJ1-1; TRBD1 is perhaps the D gene, given 6 matching bases. Source: PBMCs, taken from a glioma patient whose treatment included an IDH1 peptide vaccine. The TCR comes from a man aged 35 to 55 with glioma. The DNA reads TGTGCCAGCAGTGTAAACAGGGCGGAGAACACTGAAGCTTTCTTT. The encoded protein is CASSVNRAENTEAFF.